This section outlines one TCR beta chain sequence together with its context. The sample contains more than one DNA sequence encoding this CDR3. The sample belongs to a study of shared clonotypes between healthy human individuals. Positive CCR7 selection of CD45RO-negative cells yielded the naive CD8 cells, and terminally differentiated effector memory CD45RA+ cells were excluded. Only in-frame clones appear in the TCRdb table, and some are missing; sequencing was by immunoSEQ multiplex PCR. The data show about 1.9 million clones, around 93% seen once. V gave up 1 base and J gave up 2 bases, with 11 bases separating them. This CDR3 is 15 amino acids long. Germline V gene data show CDR1 as LNHNV and CDR2 as YYDKDF (reference sequence).

This sequence was found in a man aged 18 to 35 in good health. Some clones in this sample may be carry-over from other donors' samples. V gene TRBV15 combines with J gene TRBJ2-5; D not resolved. Sequencing was performed on naive CD8+ T cells from PBMCs. The CDR3: CATSRGGRAQETQYF. CDR3 sequence (DNA): TGTGCCACCAGCAGAGGTGGTAGGGCTCAAGAGACCCAGTACTTC. The whole variable domain, filled in from reference TRBV15 and TRBJ2-5, reads DAMVIQNPRYQVTQFGKPVTLSCSQTLNHNVMYWYQQKSSQAPKLLFHYYDKDFNNEADTPDNFQSRRPNTSFCFLDIRSPGLGDTAMYLCATSRGGRAQETQYFGPGTRLLVL.